This record covers a single T cell receptor beta chain. These data are taken from a study of blood T cell repertoires in COVID-19. Background on the study: Sites across the United States, Italy and Spain contributed samples from acute and convalescent COVID-19. PBMCs, B-cell-depleted T cells, or T cells were the source of the cDNA or gDNA that made up the material.

Authors' processing steps: How many nucleated cells were present was estimated from reference gene primer amplification. Sequencing was performed with immunoSEQ multiplex PCR; in TCRdb, only in-frame clones are kept and a portion is missing. The V and J calls and clone size were taken over from that table, and D and trimming were inferred from the DNA. Of about 120,000 clones listed, 80% to 90% are singletons. Unmatched junction bases numbered 1, after V lost 6 bases and J lost 7 bases. This CDR3 is 13 amino acids long. Sequenced input: peripheral blood. The chain uses TRBV12-3 or TRBV12-4 and TRBJ1-6; TRBD1 matches at 9 bases. The receptor was derived from a human donor in a cohort sampled during active COVID-19. This chain's CDR3 is CASRGTGNSPLHF. CDR3 in DNA: TGTGCCAGCAGAGGGACAGGGAATTCACCCCTCCACTTT.